Listed below are T cell receptor beta chains from one sample, sequenced in a study of vaccination and CD4 T cells after COVID-19. Their target antigens are unknown. TCRdb re-derived calls from the PCR reads in MiXCR, one entry per CDR3 protein. This sample has over 3,500 distinct CDR3 sequences, with 21% found just once. The material was CD4+ T cells from blood, cultured in vitro, obtained after SARS-CoV-2 vaccination. The receptors were sampled from a human donor who had recovered from COVID-19. Both conserved end residues are part of each CDR3. The order of the fields is J gene, clone size, V gene, D gene, CDR3 protein, CDR3 DNA. D genes are given only for firm matches. Where a row states a size, it is once, few, many or the class of an expanded clone; other rows omit it.

j_gene: TRBJ2-3
abundance: medium-sized
v_gene: TRBV20-1
d_gene: NA
CDR3aa: CSARATSDTQYF
CDR3nt: TGCAGTGCTAGGGCTACTAGCGATACGCAGTATTTT

j_gene: TRBJ2-3
abundance: medium-sized
v_gene: TRBV6-1
d_gene: NA
CDR3aa: CASRDWSTDTQYF
CDR3nt: TGTGCCAGCAGAGATTGGAGCACAGATACGCAGTATTTT

j_gene: TRBJ1-6
abundance: NA
v_gene: TRBV4-1
d_gene: NA
CDR3aa: CASSQAGYTLHF
CDR3nt: TGCGCCAGCAGCCAGGCGGGGTATACCCTCCACTTT

j_gene: TRBJ2-1
abundance: medium-sized
v_gene: TRBV6-1
d_gene: TRBD2
CDR3aa: CASSDWRGVYNEQFF
CDR3nt: TGTGCCAGCAGTGATTGGCGGGGGGTCTACAATGAGCAGTTCTTC

j_gene: TRBJ1-2
abundance: medium-sized
v_gene: TRBV15
d_gene: TRBD1
CDR3aa: CATSSRQGTLYGYTF
CDR3nt: TGTGCCACCAGCAGTAGACAGGGGACTCTCTATGGCTACACCTTC

j_gene: TRBJ1-6
abundance: NA
v_gene: TRBV28
d_gene: NA
CDR3aa: CACSILSPNSPLHF
CDR3nt: TGTGCCTGCAGTATTCTCTCTCCGAATTCACCCCTCCACTTT

j_gene: TRBJ2-7
abundance: medium-sized
v_gene: TRBV7-2
d_gene: NA
CDR3aa: CASSLEWNSEQYF
CDR3nt: TGTGCCAGCAGCTTAGAGTGGAATTCCGAGCAGTACTTC

j_gene: TRBJ2-7
abundance: medium-sized
v_gene: TRBV20-1
d_gene: NA
CDR3aa: CSAILQGGALTLYEQYF
CDR3nt: TGCAGTGCTATCTTACAGGGTGGGGCACTAACTCTCTACGAGCAGTACTTC

j_gene: TRBJ2-3
abundance: NA
v_gene: TRBV10-1
d_gene: NA
CDR3aa: CASSESNRPDTQYF
CDR3nt: TGCGCCAGCAGTGAGTCGAACAGGCCAGATACGCAGTATTTT

j_gene: TRBJ1-3
abundance: NA
v_gene: TRBV29-1
d_gene: TRBD1
CDR3aa: CSVGDRAADTIYF
CDR3nt: TGCAGCGTTGGGGACAGGGCGGCGGACACCATATATTTT

j_gene: TRBJ1-5
abundance: NA
v_gene: TRBV18
d_gene: TRBD1
CDR3aa: CASSPPGTGLNQPQHF
CDR3nt: TGTGCCAGCTCCCCTCCCGGGACAGGGCTAAACCAGCCCCAGCATTTT

j_gene: TRBJ2-3
abundance: NA
v_gene: TRBV24-1
d_gene: NA
CDR3aa: CATARTGGGTDTQYF
CDR3nt: TGTGCCACCGCCCGAACCGGAGGGGGCACAGATACGCAGTATTTT

j_gene: TRBJ2-7
abundance: NA
v_gene: TRBV18
d_gene: TRBD1
CDR3aa: CASKEQGDGEQYF
CDR3nt: TGTGCCAGCAAAGAGCAGGGGGATGGGGAGCAGTACTTC

j_gene: TRBJ1-2
abundance: NA
v_gene: TRBV6-1
d_gene: NA
CDR3aa: CAGRADPNYGYTF
CDR3nt: TGTGCCGGCCGGGCCGATCCTAACTATGGCTACACCTTC

j_gene: TRBJ2-5
abundance: medium-sized
v_gene: TRBV7-3
d_gene: NA
CDR3aa: CASSPLGGAKETQYF
CDR3nt: TGTGCCAGCAGCCCTCTAGGGGGGGCTAAAGAGACCCAGTACTTC

j_gene: TRBJ2-1
abundance: NA
v_gene: TRBV5-4
d_gene: NA
CDR3aa: CASSFSTGEQFF
CDR3nt: TGTGCCAGCAGCTTCTCGACTGGTGAGCAGTTCTTC

j_gene: TRBJ1-5
abundance: NA
v_gene: TRBV6-2/TRBV6-3
d_gene: TRBD1
CDR3aa: CASRPGGGQPQHF
CDR3nt: TGTGCCAGCAGGCCAGGGGGCGGCCAGCCCCAGCATTTT

j_gene: TRBJ1-6
abundance: medium-sized
v_gene: TRBV20-1
d_gene: NA
CDR3aa: CSAREGANNSPLHF
CDR3nt: TGCAGTGCTAGAGAGGGGGCTAATAATTCACCCCTCCACTTT

j_gene: TRBJ1-1
abundance: NA
v_gene: TRBV27
d_gene: NA
CDR3aa: CASSLSAWTLTGAFF
CDR3nt: TGTGCCAGCAGTTTATCCGCATGGACTCTCACCGGAGCTTTCTTT

j_gene: TRBJ1-2
abundance: large
v_gene: TRBV6-5
d_gene: NA
CDR3aa: CASSHSPGNYGYTF
CDR3nt: TGTGCCAGCAGTCACTCACCGGGAAACTATGGCTACACCTTC

j_gene: TRBJ2-7
abundance: medium-sized
v_gene: TRBV20-1
d_gene: TRBD1
CDR3aa: CSARTGQGAGEQYF
CDR3nt: TGCAGTGCTAGGACGGGACAGGGGGCTGGTGAGCAGTACTTC

j_gene: TRBJ2-3
abundance: few
v_gene: TRBV4-1
d_gene: TRBD1
CDR3aa: CASSHLPGQGPPDTQYF
CDR3nt: TGCGCCAGCAGCCATTTACCGGGACAGGGGCCTCCGGATACGCAGTATTTT

j_gene: TRBJ2-1
abundance: medium-sized
v_gene: TRBV10-3
d_gene: NA
CDR3aa: CAIGAVSSGRSYNEQFF
CDR3nt: TGTGCCATCGGAGCGGTGTCAAGCGGGCGCTCCTACAATGAGCAGTTCTTC

j_gene: TRBJ1-2
abundance: NA
v_gene: TRBV6-2/TRBV6-3
d_gene: TRBD1
CDR3aa: CASSYSARDSYYGYTF
CDR3nt: TGTGCCAGCAGTTACTCGGCCCGGGACAGCTACTATGGCTACACCTTC

j_gene: TRBJ2-3
abundance: NA
v_gene: TRBV29-1
d_gene: NA
CDR3aa: CSVDCNPSTDTQYF
CDR3nt: TGCAGCGTTGATTGCAACCCAAGCACAGATACGCAGTATTTT

j_gene: TRBJ2-3
abundance: few
v_gene: TRBV28
d_gene: NA
CDR3aa: CASRSYQDTQYF
CDR3nt: TGTGCCAGCAGGTCGTACCAAGATACGCAGTATTTT

j_gene: TRBJ1-2
abundance: medium-sized
v_gene: TRBV7-8
d_gene: NA
CDR3aa: CASSLGLVLNYGYTF
CDR3nt: TGTGCCAGCAGCTTAGGGCTGGTCCTTAACTATGGCTACACCTTC

j_gene: TRBJ2-3
abundance: few
v_gene: TRBV7-2
d_gene: NA
CDR3aa: CASSLARGRTDTQYF
CDR3nt: TGTGCCAGCAGCTTAGCTCGGGGGAGGACAGATACGCAGTATTTT

j_gene: TRBJ2-7
abundance: few
v_gene: TRBV5-4
d_gene: NA
CDR3aa: CASSLRGGSYEQYF
CDR3nt: TGTGCCAGCAGCTTAAGGGGTGGTTCCTACGAGCAGTACTTC

j_gene: TRBJ2-3
abundance: once
v_gene: TRBV14
d_gene: NA
CDR3aa: CASSQGSTIGTQYF
CDR3nt: TGTGCCAGCAGCCAAGGGAGCACGATCGGTACGCAGTATTTT

j_gene: TRBJ1-6
abundance: many
v_gene: TRBV10-3
d_gene: NA
CDR3aa: CAISDPTGLGSPLHF
CDR3nt: TGTGCCATCAGTGACCCAACGGGGTTGGGTTCACCCCTCCACTTT

j_gene: TRBJ1-2
abundance: few
v_gene: TRBV6-1
d_gene: TRBD1
CDR3aa: CASSPAPVGQGLGYTF
CDR3nt: TGTGCCAGCAGTCCCGCCCCGGTGGGACAGGGGTTGGGCTACACCTTC

j_gene: TRBJ2-5
abundance: few
v_gene: TRBV19
d_gene: NA
CDR3aa: CASSIPPETQYF
CDR3nt: TGTGCCAGTAGTATTCCTCCAGAGACCCAGTACTTC

j_gene: TRBJ1-2
abundance: NA
v_gene: TRBV27
d_gene: TRBD1
CDR3aa: CASSFDRGVDGYTF
CDR3nt: TGTGCCAGCAGTTTTGACAGGGGAGTTGATGGCTACACCTTC

j_gene: TRBJ2-7
abundance: few
v_gene: TRBV5-8
d_gene: NA
CDR3aa: CASSPDGYEQYF
CDR3nt: TGTGCCAGCAGCCCGGACGGCTACGAGCAGTACTTC

j_gene: TRBJ2-3
abundance: NA
v_gene: TRBV10-3
d_gene: NA
CDR3aa: CAINGDTDTQYF
CDR3nt: TGTGCCATCAACGGCGACACAGATACGCAGTATTTT

j_gene: TRBJ2-3
abundance: NA
v_gene: TRBV5-8
d_gene: NA
CDR3aa: CASSFEGADTQYF
CDR3nt: TGTGCCAGCAGCTTCGAGGGGGCAGATACGCAGTATTTT

j_gene: TRBJ2-5
abundance: NA
v_gene: TRBV6-2/TRBV6-3
d_gene: NA
CDR3aa: CASSYRRGFQETQYF
CDR3nt: TGTGCCAGCAGTTATCGTCGGGGGTTTCAAGAGACCCAGTACTTC

j_gene: TRBJ1-2
abundance: medium-sized
v_gene: TRBV20-1
d_gene: TRBD1
CDR3aa: CSARGGQAPYGYTF
CDR3nt: TGCAGTGCTAGAGGCGGACAGGCACCCTATGGCTACACCTTC

j_gene: TRBJ1-2
abundance: NA
v_gene: TRBV7-3
d_gene: NA
CDR3aa: CASSSRGRDSPAYGYTF
CDR3nt: TGTGCCAGCAGCTCCCGTGGCAGGGACTCACCGGCCTATGGCTACACCTTC

j_gene: TRBJ1-1
abundance: few
v_gene: TRBV28
d_gene: NA
CDR3aa: CASSSLGGGNTEAFF
CDR3nt: TGTGCCAGCAGTTCCCTTGGGGGGGGGAACACTGAAGCTTTCTTT

j_gene: TRBJ2-6
abundance: NA
v_gene: TRBV19
d_gene: NA
CDR3aa: CASTPGGTLSGANVLTF
CDR3nt: TGTGCCAGTACCCCCGGGGGCACCCTCTCTGGGGCCAACGTCCTGACTTTC

j_gene: TRBJ2-3
abundance: few
v_gene: TRBV27
d_gene: TRBD2
CDR3aa: CASSLLVLGLADGTQYF
CDR3nt: TGTGCCAGCAGTTTATTGGTGCTAGGACTAGCGGACGGTACGCAGTATTTT

j_gene: TRBJ2-7
abundance: few
v_gene: TRBV20-1
d_gene: NA
CDR3aa: CSAGVWGVHEQYF
CDR3nt: TGCAGTGCTGGGGTTTGGGGGGTCCACGAGCAGTACTTC

j_gene: TRBJ2-5
abundance: medium-sized
v_gene: TRBV7-6
d_gene: TRBD2
CDR3aa: CASSPISGGALVETQYF
CDR3nt: TGTGCCAGCAGCCCAATTAGCGGGGGGGCATTGGTAGAGACCCAGTACTTC

j_gene: TRBJ1-2
abundance: few
v_gene: TRBV29-1
d_gene: NA
CDR3aa: CSVDPGNYGYTF
CDR3nt: TGCAGCGTTGATCCGGGTAACTATGGCTACACCTTC

j_gene: TRBJ1-2
abundance: medium-sized
v_gene: TRBV7-3
d_gene: NA
CDR3aa: CASSSGGGVGGYTF
CDR3nt: TGTGCCAGCAGCTCCGGTGGGGGGGTCGGTGGCTACACCTTC

j_gene: TRBJ1-3
abundance: NA
v_gene: TRBV20-1
d_gene: NA
CDR3aa: CSARGGGHGNTIYF
CDR3nt: TGCAGTGCCCGAGGCGGGGGTCACGGAAACACCATATATTTT

j_gene: TRBJ1-2
abundance: NA
v_gene: TRBV27
d_gene: NA
CDR3aa: CASSLGSTGLYGYTF
CDR3nt: TGTGCCAGCAGTTTAGGGTCTACAGGCCTCTATGGCTACACCTTC

j_gene: TRBJ2-7
abundance: NA
v_gene: TRBV19
d_gene: NA
CDR3aa: CASSGGSYEQYF
CDR3nt: TGTGCCAGTAGCGGGGGCTCCTACGAGCAGTACTTC